This record concerns one T cell receptor beta chain sequence. Its antigen is unknown. The CDR3 runs to 15 residues. Germline trimming cut 7 bases from V and 5 bases from J; bases unmatched to any gene: 11. Per the germline V gene, CDR1 is SGHRS and CDR2 is YFSETQ. This sample is drawn from a study of identical twins. Study-wide findings and caveats: Twin-shared out-of-frame alpha sequences showed excess low generation probability. Insertions ran lower in abundant cord blood beta clonotypes, though not in memory repertoires. Models predicted less out-of-frame TCR alpha sharing in monozygotic twins than was found.

TCRdb fed the 5' RACE reads into MiXCR, producing one record per CDR3 protein. The repertoire holds a few hundred thousand distinct CDR3 sequences, around a tenth seen once, with more than 2.5% in the top ten. These data were also filed under a second study, of yellow fever vaccine responses in identical twins.

The TCR originated in a woman between 18 and 30 years old in good health. The V gene is TRBV5-1, the J gene TRBJ2-3, with 9 bases matching TRBD2. Sequencing input: PBMCs. The CDR3 sequence is CASGRLAEWEDTQYF. In nucleotides, the CDR3 is TGCGCCAGCGGCAGACTAGCGGAGTGGGAAGATACGCAGTATTTT.